These 10 T cell receptor beta chains were sequenced from one sample in a study of T cells in tumors after PD-1 blockade. Clones were sequenced by immunoSEQ multiplex PCR, and TCRdb holds only the in-frame ones, with some missing. The sample yields 60,000 to 65,000 clones, approximately 79% seen once. Sequenced here: PBMCs, sampled after anti-PD-1 treatment. These receptors originate from a human donor with basal cell carcinoma.

This chain joins TRBV24-1 and TRBJ2-5, with D tentatively TRBD2 (5 bases). Germline CDR1 KGHDR, CDR2 SFDVKD. The germline V and J ends were trimmed by 2 bases and 7 bases, with 16 bases remaining between them. The CDR3 runs 15 residues. In DNA form, the CDR3 reads TGTGCCACCAGTGATTCCCGGGCTGCCCGGGGGACCCAGTACTTC. It encodes CATSDSRAARGTQYF.

Written as DNA, the CDR3 is TGTGCCAGCAGTGATGCAGGGAACTATGGCTACACCTTC. It is translated as CASSDAGNYGYTF. The chain carries TRBV2 and TRBJ1-2; a weak D match, TRBD1 (5 bases). Germline CDR1 and CDR2: SNHLY and FYNNEI. CDR3 length: 13 amino acids. V was pared by 3 bases and J by 2 bases, with 7 bases between.

The CDR3 sequence is CASSFDSSYEQYF. Written as DNA, the CDR3 is TGCGCCAGCAGCTTTGACAGCTCCTACGAGCAGTACTTC. V and J are TRBV5-1 and TRBJ2-7; a weak D match, TRBD1 (5 bases). The CDR3 runs to 13 residues. Germline assignment: CDR1 SGHRS and CDR2 YFSETQ. Trimming stripped 2 bases from V and 0 bases from J, with 6 bases between.

The chain links TRBV6-5 to TRBJ1-6, with unresolved D. The germline CDR1 and CDR2 sequences are MNHEY and SVGAGI. V was trimmed by 6 bases and J by 0 bases, leaving 6 bases between them. The CDR3 length is 14 residues. The DNA of the CDR3 is TGTGCCAGCAGGCGGAGCTCCTATAATTCACCCCTCCACTTT. The encoded protein is CASRRSSYNSPLHF.

The rearrangement joins TRBV12-3 or TRBV12-4 to TRBJ2-7, with a possible D match to TRBD2 (6 bases). The CDR3 is 11 residues long. Trimming stripped 5 bases from V and 9 bases from J, with 11 bases between. CDR3 DNA sequence: TGTGCCAGCAGTCTTGAGGGAGGGCAGTACTTC. It translates to CASSLEGGQYF.

A word on this clone: The junction differs from germline at one of its ends, possibly a read error. Other DNA sequences in this specimen translate into the identical CDR3. CDR3 DNA: TGCGCCCGGACCGTAATTAAAACCCAGTACTTC. Its translation: CARTVIKTQYF. The chain joins TRBV2 to TRBJ2-5, with D unclear. The CDR3 runs 11 residues. CDR1 is SNHLY and CDR2 is FYNNEI in the germline V gene.

The rearrangement links TRBV7-9 to TRBJ2-2, with D possibly matching TRBD1 (6 bases). The V end lost 5 bases, the J end lost 0 bases, and 13 bases lay between the germline ends. CDR3 length: 16 amino acids. Germline V gives CDR1 SEHNR, CDR2 FQNEAQ (reference sequence). CDR3 residues: CASSPRGGANTGELFF. CDR3 DNA: TGTGCCAGCAGCCCTCGTGGGGGCGCGAACACCGGGGAGCTGTTTTTT. The variable domain in full, completed from reference TRBV7-9 and TRBJ2-2, reads DTGVSQNPRHKITKRGQNVTFRCDPISEHNRLYWYRQTLGQGPEFLTYFQNEAQLEKSRLLSDRFSAERPKGSFSTLEIQRTEQGDSAMYLCASSPRGGANTGELFFGEGSRLTVL.

The genes are TRBV6-1 and TRBJ2-3; 10 bases map to TRBD1. The germline V gene has CDR1 MNHNS and CDR2 SASEGT. The CDR3 contains 18 residues. Trimming at V came to 2 bases and at J to 1 base, leaving 9 bases not matched to a gene. For the CDR3, the DNA is TGTGCCAGCAGTGAAAATGAGAGACAGGGGGCTGGCACAGATACGCAGTATTTT. It specifies CASSENERQGAGTDTQYF.

Regarding this clone: Different DNA sequences within this sample yield the same CDR3. The V and J genes are TRBV9 and TRBJ1-2, with a possible D match to TRBD1 (6 bases). In germline, CDR1 is SGDLS, CDR2 YYNGEE. This CDR3 spans 15 amino acids. Trimming removed 7 bases at V and 4 bases at J, with 20 bases between. CDR3 coding DNA: TGTGCCAGCTTACGGGGGCCGGGGGGTGGCTATGGCTACACCTTC. As protein: CASLRGPGGGYGYTF.

The V call is TRBV10-1, the J call TRBJ2-7, with 9 bases matching TRBD1. The V and J ends lost 2 bases and 2 bases, in that order; junction bases with no gene match: 1. The CDR3 extends over 14 amino acids. Germline V gene lookup returns CDR1 WNHNN and CDR2 SYGVQD (reference sequence). CDR3 DNA sequence: TGCGCCAGCAGTGAGGGACAGGGGCCCTACGAGCAGTACTTC. As protein: CASSEGQGPYEQYF.